This note documents a single TCR beta chain sequence. This entry belongs to a study of blood T cell repertoires in COVID-19. Study details: Sample material is recorded as cDNA or gDNA derived from T cells, B-cell-depleted T cells, or PBMCs.

In the study's own analysis: For nucleated cells, counts were estimated from reference gene primer amplification. Profiling relied on immunoSEQ multiplex PCR, and the TCRdb table lists in-frame clones only, not all of them. The V and J calls and clone size are taken from that table; D and trimming were inferred from the DNA. The table lists a few hundred thousand clones, 80% to 90% of them singletons. V was clipped by 2 bases and J by 4 bases; unmatched bases: 7. The germline gives CDR1 MGHRA, CDR2 YSYEKL. CDR3 length equals 16 residues. The V and J genes are TRBV4-1 and TRBJ2-7, with TRBD2 matching 11 bases. This TCR derives from a man aged 40-50 years who had recovered from COVID-19. The sequencing input was PBMCs or T cells enriched from blood (not recorded which). The CDR3 loop is CASSQFKLAGVYEQYF. The DNA of the CDR3 is TGCGCCAGCAGCCAATTTAAACTAGCGGGAGTTTACGAGCAGTACTTC.